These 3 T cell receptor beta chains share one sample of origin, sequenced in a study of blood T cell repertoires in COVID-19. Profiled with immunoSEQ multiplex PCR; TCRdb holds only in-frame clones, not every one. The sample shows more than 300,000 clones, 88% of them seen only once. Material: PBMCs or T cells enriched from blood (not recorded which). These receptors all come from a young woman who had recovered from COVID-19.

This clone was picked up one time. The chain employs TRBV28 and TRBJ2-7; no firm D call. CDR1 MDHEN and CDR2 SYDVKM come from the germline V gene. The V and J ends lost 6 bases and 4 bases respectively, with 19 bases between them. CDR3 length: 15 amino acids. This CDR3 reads CASREEAAAAYEQYF. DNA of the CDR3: TGTGCCAGCAGAGAGGAAGCCGCGGCAGCATACGAGCAGTACTTC.

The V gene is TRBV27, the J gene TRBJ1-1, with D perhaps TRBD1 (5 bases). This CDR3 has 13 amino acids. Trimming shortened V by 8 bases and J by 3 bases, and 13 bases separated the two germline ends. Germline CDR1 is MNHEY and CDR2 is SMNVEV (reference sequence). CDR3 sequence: CASGLQGDTEAFF. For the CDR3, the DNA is TGTGCCAGCGGGCTTCAGGGTGACACTGAAGCTTTCTTT.

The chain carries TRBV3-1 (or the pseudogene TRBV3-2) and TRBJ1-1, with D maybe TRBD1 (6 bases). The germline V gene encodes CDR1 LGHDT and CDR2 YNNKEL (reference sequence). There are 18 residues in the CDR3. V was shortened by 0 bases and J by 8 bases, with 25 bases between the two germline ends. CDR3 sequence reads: CASSQEWFRTGIDGEAFF. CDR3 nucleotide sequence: TGTGCCAGCAGCCAAGAATGGTTTCGTACAGGGATAGATGGGGAAGCTTTCTTT.